This entry describes one T cell receptor beta chain. The antigen remains unidentified. The entry originates in a study of T-cell memory formation after mild COVID-19. Study-level points and caveats: Some clones that responded turned up in pre-infection memory, which suggests that cross-reactive memory joined in. Day 37-peaking second-wave clones had unconfirmed SARS-CoV-2 specificity. A second wave expanding day 15 to 37 was CD4+-biased; contracting clones were balanced.

V lost 3 bases and J 8 bases, leaving 12 bases between the germline ends. Germline V gene sequence: CDR1 MNHEY, CDR2 SMNVEV (reference sequence). The CDR3 length is 13 residues. With constant-segment primers, 5'RACE yielded cDNA libraries of TCR alpha and TCR beta that carried sample barcodes and UMIs. TCRdb re-derived calls from the 5' RACE reads in MiXCR, one entry per CDR3 protein. The sample includes about 400,000 distinct CDR3 sequences, under 20% seen only once; the top ten take roughly a fifth. The receptor was isolated from a man aged 18 to 35 who had mild COVID-19 (a few samples of this study predate the infection). Cell type and time point are not known. Source material: PBMCs or a T cell subset sorted from them (not recorded which). The V and J genes are TRBV27 and TRBJ2-3; D not certain. Written as DNA, the CDR3 is TGTGCCAGCAGTTTTAATCTCCTCGCTACGCAGTATTTT. Translating gives CASSFNLLATQYF.